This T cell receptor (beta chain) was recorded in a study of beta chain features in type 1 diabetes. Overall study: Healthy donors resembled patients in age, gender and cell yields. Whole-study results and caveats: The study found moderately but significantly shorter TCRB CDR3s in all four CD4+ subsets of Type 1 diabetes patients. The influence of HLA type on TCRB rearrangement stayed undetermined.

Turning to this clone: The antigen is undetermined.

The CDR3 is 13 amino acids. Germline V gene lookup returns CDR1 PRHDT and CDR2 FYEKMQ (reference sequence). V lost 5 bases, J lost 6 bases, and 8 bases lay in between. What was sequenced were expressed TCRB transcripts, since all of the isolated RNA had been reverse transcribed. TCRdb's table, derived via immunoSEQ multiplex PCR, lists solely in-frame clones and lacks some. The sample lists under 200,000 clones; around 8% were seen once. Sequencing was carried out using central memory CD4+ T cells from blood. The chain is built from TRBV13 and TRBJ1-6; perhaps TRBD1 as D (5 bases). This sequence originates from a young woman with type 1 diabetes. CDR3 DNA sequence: TGTGCCAGCAGCCCGGGGGGTAATTCACCCCTCCACTTT. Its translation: CASSPGGNSPLHF.